Presented here are 13 T cell receptor beta chains from one specimen sequenced in a study of CD8 T cells in ankylosing spondylitis. General observations from the study: A TCR beta motif made of several highly homologous variants seemed typical of ankylosing spondylitis blood.

TCRdb used MiXCR to reprocess the 5' RACE reads, holding one entry per CDR3 protein. The sample holds 300,000 to 400,000 distinct CDR3 sequences, under 25% seen once. Their antigen targets remain unknown. The sample was blood, either unsorted or a sorted T cell fraction (not recorded which). The receptor set was obtained from a male donor with ankylosing spondylitis.

This clonotype was detected only once. The chain is built from TRBV7-3 and TRBJ2-3; 8 bases are shared with TRBD1. CDR1 SGHTA and CDR2 FQGTGA come from the germline V gene. The trim removed 3 bases at V and 3 bases at J, leaving 14 bases unmatched. This CDR3 is built from 18 residues. The CDR3 here is CASSFSSIAGGNTDTQYF. Written as DNA, the CDR3 is TGTGCCAGCAGCTTCTCTTCGATTGCAGGGGGCAATACAGATACGCAGTATTTT.

This clonotype has a handful of counts. V is TRBV2 and J is TRBJ1-1; 7 bases line up with TRBD1. Germline CDR1 reads SNHLY; CDR2 reads FYNNEI. This CDR3 comprises 14 residues. With 8 bases clipped from V and 3 bases from J, the junction kept 9 bases outside the gene matches. Here the CDR3 DNA reads TGTGCCAGCTTGGGGGACAGATACTACACTGAAGCTTTCTTT. Translated, it gives CASLGDRYYTEAFF.

In its sample, this clonotype was seen a few times. The rearrangement links TRBV27 to TRBJ1-5; 7 bases map to TRBD1. This CDR3 region has 16 residues. With V trimmed by 9 bases and J by 0 bases, 11 bases remained unmatched. Germline loops: CDR1 MNHEY, CDR2 SMNVEV (reference sequence). Here the CDR3 DNA reads TGTGCCAGACCCCCCGGGACAGATTATAGCAATCAGCCCCAGCATTTT. This encodes CARPPGTDYSNQPQHF.

This chain connects TRBV29-1 to TRBJ2-1, with TRBD2 matching 7 bases. The CDR3 is 13 residues long. Germline CDR1 SQVTM, CDR2 ANQGSEA. Trimming removed 8 bases from V and 3 bases from J; junction bases left unmatched: 7. CDR3 in amino acids: CSLRWGGYNEQFF. CDR3 nucleotides: TGCAGCCTGCGGTGGGGGGGCTACAATGAGCAGTTCTTC.

This clonotype was observed a handful of times. A much larger clone sits a single nucleotide away, making a read error possible. As the CDR3 is not closed by the conserved phenylalanine or tryptophan, this likely results from a read error. CDR3 nucleotide sequence: TGCGCCAGCAGCACCCGGACAGGGAACTACGAGCAGTACTTG. It yields the protein CASSTRTGNYEQYL. The rearrangement uses TRBV5-1 and TRBJ2-7; 8 bases line up with TRBD1. Trimming removed 4 bases from V and 3 bases from J; junction bases left unmatched: 6. The germline gives CDR1 SGHRS, CDR2 YFSETQ. The CDR3 runs to 14 residues.

In this sample, this clonotype turned up a few times. The chain recombines TRBV7-3 with TRBJ2-1; D remains ambiguous. The CDR3 spans 14 residues. Trimming left V 5 bases short and J 6 bases short, with 14 bases between. CDR1 and CDR2 from the germline V gene are SGHTA and FQGTGA. The CDR3 DNA follows: TGTGCCAGCAGCCGAGACTCCCCCCCCAATGAGCAGTTCTTC. As protein: CASSRDSPPNEQFF.

Only a few counts were recorded for this clonotype. This chain connects TRBV28 to TRBJ1-2; a weak D match, TRBD1 (5 bases). The CDR3 is 17 amino acids. CDR1 is MDHEN, CDR2 SYDVKM, per germline. V was shortened by 5 bases and J by 2 bases, with 21 bases between the two germline ends. Written as DNA, the CDR3 is TGTGCCAGCAGTGGACCGCGATTAGGAGGGGCGAACTATGGCTACACCTTC. Encoded protein: CASSGPRLGGANYGYTF.

There are a few counts of this clonotype. V usage is TRBV6-2 or TRBV6-3 and J usage is TRBJ2-7; D remains unclear. Between the trimmed V and J ends, which lost 1 base and 3 bases, there was a span of 13 bases. The CDR3 is 15 residues long. Per the germline V gene, CDR1 is MNHEY and CDR2 is SVGEGT. This CDR3 is CASSYFPSSGYEQYF. The DNA of the CDR3 is TGTGCCAGCAGTTACTTCCCATCCTCTGGCTACGAGCAGTACTTC.

This clonotype was counted only a few times. The chain joins TRBV5-1 to TRBJ2-2; possible D gene TRBD2, 6 bases. CDR3 size: 16 residues. V shed 6 bases and J shed 2 bases, with 17 bases lying between them. Germline V gene lookup returns CDR1 SGHRS and CDR2 YFSETQ. The CDR3 loop is CASTMEGQSNTGELFF. Here the CDR3 DNA reads TGCGCCAGCACCATGGAGGGGCAGAGTAACACCGGGGAGCTGTTTTTT.

Regarding this clonotype: Sequence at one end of the junction differs from germline and may be a read error. The gene calls are TRBV10-3 and TRBJ2-5, with D perhaps given as TRBD1 or TRBD2 (5 bases each). CDR1 is ENHRY and CDR2 is SYGVKD in the germline V gene. CDR3 length equals 14 residues. The CDR3 reads CAISDLRLGEIQYF. The CDR3 region has the DNA TGTGCCATCAGTGACCTACGGTTAGGGGAGATCCAGTACTTC.

The V gene is TRBV7-3, the J gene TRBJ2-5; D is possibly TRBD1 (6 bases). Trimming cost V 3 bases and J 5 bases, with 13 bases left between them. Germline V gives CDR1 SGHTA, CDR2 FQGTGA. The CDR3 covers 14 residues. The CDR3 sequence: CASSFQGPWETQYF. Here the CDR3 DNA reads TGTGCCAGCAGCTTCCAGGGGCCTTGGGAGACCCAGTACTTC.

This clonotype has more than one count but fewer than ten. CDR3 sequence: CASSPTSANTGELFF. Written as DNA, the CDR3 is TGTGCCAGCAGCCCTACTAGCGCGAACACCGGGGAGCTGTTTTTT. The J gene is TRBJ2-2, the V gene TRBV14; 7 bases align to TRBD2. This CDR3 is 15 amino acids long. V was clipped by 4 bases and J by 0 bases; unmatched bases: 2. The germline V gene encodes CDR1 SGHDN and CDR2 FVKESK.

The gene calls are TRBV7-2 and TRBJ1-6; D ambiguous. V lost 2 bases and J 13 bases, leaving 12 bases between the germline ends. Germline values: CDR1 SGHTA, CDR2 FQGNSA. CDR3 size: 13 residues. In nucleotides, the CDR3 is TGTGCCAGCAGCTTAATTGGTGAATCGCCCCTCCACTTT. It specifies CASSLIGESPLHF.